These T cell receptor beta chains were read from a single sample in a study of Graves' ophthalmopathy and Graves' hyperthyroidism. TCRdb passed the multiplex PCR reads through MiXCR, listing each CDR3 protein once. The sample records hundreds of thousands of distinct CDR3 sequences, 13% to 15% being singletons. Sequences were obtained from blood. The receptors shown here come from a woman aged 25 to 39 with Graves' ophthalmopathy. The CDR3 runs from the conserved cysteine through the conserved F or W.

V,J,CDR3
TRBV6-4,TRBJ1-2,CASSTTGTGFYGYTF
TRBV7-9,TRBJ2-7,CASSLGRGRSYEQYF
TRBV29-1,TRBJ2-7,CSVYGTPTYEQYF
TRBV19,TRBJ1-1,CASSITGEAFF
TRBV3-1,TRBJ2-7,CASSQAAAGTFYEQYF
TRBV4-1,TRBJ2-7,CASSQGFGQGGYEQYF
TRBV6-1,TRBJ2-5,CARIGRNSKETQYF
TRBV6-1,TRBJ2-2,CASSEGRNTGELFF
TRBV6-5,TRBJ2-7,CASSRDRTYEQYF
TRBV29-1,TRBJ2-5,CNVEGRRLAGVSETQYF
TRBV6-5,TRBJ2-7,CTSKALGESGFSYEQYF
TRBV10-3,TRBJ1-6,CAISEARQGGNSPLHF
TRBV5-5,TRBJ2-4,CASSNKGLGARKNIQYF
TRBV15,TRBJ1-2,CATSRDYRDNYGYTF
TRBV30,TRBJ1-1,CAWSVRRTEAFF
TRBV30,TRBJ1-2,CAPTGDGYTF
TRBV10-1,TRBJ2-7,CASSSPNNPYEQYF
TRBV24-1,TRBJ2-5,CATAPGGPQETQYF
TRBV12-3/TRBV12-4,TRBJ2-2,CASSFYRGSTNTGELFF
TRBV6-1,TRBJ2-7,CASSGWQADYEQYF